A single sample gave rise to the 25 T cell receptor beta chains below, sequenced in a study of blood T cell repertoires in COVID-19. Clones were read by immunoSEQ multiplex PCR, and TCRdb kept only the in-frame ones, dropping some. Among about 120,000 clones listed, roughly 87% were seen once. Material: peripheral blood. The receptor source for this set is a human donor in a cohort sampled during active COVID-19.

This clone was recorded only once. The DNA of the CDR3 is TGTGCCAGCAGCCTTTTGGCGGGAGGGCAGGGGTCCTACGAGCAGTACTTC. Translated: CASSLLAGGQGSYEQYF. V is TRBV4-2 and J is TRBJ2-7; TRBD2 matches at 9 bases. This CDR3 has 17 amino acids. Germline V gene sequence: CDR1 LGHNA, CDR2 YNFKEQ. V lost 4 bases, J lost 1 base, and 11 bases stayed unmatched.

V and J are TRBV30 and TRBJ1-1, with 7 nucleotides matching TRBD1. The trim removed 4 bases at V and 5 bases at J, leaving 13 bases unmatched. Germline loops: CDR1 GTSNPN, CDR2 SVGIG (reference sequence). The CDR3 loop spans 15 amino acids. CDR3 amino acids: CAWNRDRVEGTEAFF. The CDR3 DNA reads as TGTGCCTGGAACCGCGACAGGGTAGAAGGGACTGAAGCTTTCTTT.

The chain couples TRBV9 to TRBJ2-5; D is ambiguous. Deletions cut 7 bases from V and 2 bases from J, with 21 bases between. This CDR3 comprises 16 residues. Germline V CDR1 and CDR2: SGDLS, YYNGEE. CDR3 in DNA: TGTGCCAGCTCCCGTGTTCCAGGCCCAGCTCAAGAGACCCAGTACTTC. Translated: CASSRVPGPAQETQYF.

The chain recombines TRBV29-1 with TRBJ2-1, with D maybe TRBD2 (6 bases). V lost 3 bases, J lost 10 bases, and 19 bases lay in between. Germline V gene data show CDR1 as SQVTM and CDR2 as ANQGSEA. This CDR3 has 14 amino acids. CDR3 residues: CSVEGGVVRLEQFF. In DNA, the CDR3 is TGCAGCGTTGAGGGGGGAGTGGTACGGTTGGAGCAGTTCTTC.

J is TRBJ1-6 and V is TRBV18, with no clear D. The V end was cut by 3 bases, the J end by 4 bases, with 4 bases between. Germline V gene lookup returns CDR1 KGHSH and CDR2 LQKENI. CDR3 length equals 13 residues. CDR3 in DNA: TGTGCCAGCTCACCGACATATAATTCACCCCTCCACTTT. As protein: CASSPTYNSPLHF.

The chain has TRBV4-1 and TRBJ2-7; TRBD1 matches 7 bases. Germline-derived CDR1 and CDR2 are MGHRA and YSYEKL. The CDR3 has 16 residues. The V and J ends lost 1 base and 4 bases, in that order; junction bases with no gene match: 10. CDR3 DNA: TGCGCCAGCAGCCAAGGATCCACAGGGGCTCCGTACGAGCAGTACTTC. Its protein is CASSQGSTGAPYEQYF.

The chain couples TRBV6-1 to TRBJ1-2; D might be TRBD1 (5 bases). V gave up 3 bases and J gave up 0 bases, with 11 bases separating them. Germline V CDR1 and CDR2: MNHNS, SASEGT. This CDR3 has 15 amino acids. In DNA form, the CDR3 reads TGTGCCAGCAGTGAGTCAGGGTTTGCTAACTATGGCTACACCTTC. This codes for CASSESGFANYGYTF.

The chain joins TRBV30 to TRBJ1-5; 7 bases agree with TRBD1. J gave up 7 bases and V 3 bases, and 6 bases lay outside the gene matches. Germline V gene data show CDR1 as GTSNPN and CDR2 as SVGIG (reference sequence). The CDR3 is 13 amino acids. This CDR3 reads CAWRPPGGQPQHF. The CDR3 nucleotides are TGTGCCTGGAGGCCCCCAGGGGGGCAGCCCCAGCATTTT.

The rearrangement uses TRBV6-1 and TRBJ2-1; 11 bases map to TRBD1. The CDR3 runs 17 residues. The J segment lost 1 base and the V segment lost 3 bases, leaving 5 bases of the junction unmatched. The V gene's germline CDR1 is MNHNS and CDR2 SASEGT. In DNA, the CDR3 is TGTGCCAGCAGTGAGGACAGGGGGCAGGTATCCTACAATGAGCAGTTCTTC. This sequence encodes CASSEDRGQVSYNEQFF.

The CDR3, as DNA: TGTGCCAGCAGCCCCGTAGGACAGGGGGTGAATTCACCCCTCCACTTT. This gives the protein CASSPVGQGVNSPLHF. The chain uses TRBV11-3 and TRBJ1-6; 10 nucleotides line up with TRBD1. The CDR3 is made up of 16 amino acids. Germline V gene lookup returns CDR1 SGHNT and CDR2 YENEEA. V lost 5 bases, J lost 7 bases, and 8 bases stayed unmatched.

This chain connects TRBV4-1 to TRBJ2-1; possibly TRBD2 for D (7 bases). Germline-derived CDR1 and CDR2 are MGHRA and YSYEKL. V was pared by 0 bases and J by 1 base, with 13 bases between. This CDR3 is built from 17 residues. For the CDR3, the DNA is TGCGCCAGCAGCCAAGAAGGGGGGGGCTGGTCCTACAATGAGCAGTTCTTC. Translation gives CASSQEGGGWSYNEQFF.

This chain joins TRBV27 and TRBJ1-3; 8 bases agree with TRBD1. The V segment lost 6 bases and the J segment 0 bases; nucleotides outside the gene matches: 10. Germline-derived CDR1 and CDR2 are MNHEY and SMNVEV (reference sequence). The CDR3 extends over 17 amino acids. This CDR3 is CASSRQGRLHSGNTIYF. CDR3 nucleotide sequence: TGTGCCAGCAGCAGACAGGGGCGATTACACTCTGGAAACACCATATATTTT.

The J gene is TRBJ1-4, the V gene TRBV5-1, with TRBD1 identical over 7 bases. CDR3 size: 14 residues. V was clipped by 3 bases and J by 8 bases; unmatched bases: 7. Germline CDR1 SGHRS, CDR2 YFSETQ. CDR3 residues: CASSSQGFREKLFF. CDR3 nucleotide sequence: TGCGCCAGCAGCTCACAGGGGTTTAGGGAAAAACTGTTTTTT.

Worth noting for this clone: The junction shows a germline mismatch at one end, possibly a read error. The chain joins TRBV18 to TRBJ1-3; 7 nucleotides align to TRBD1. Germline CDR1 reads KGHSH; CDR2 reads LQKENI. The CDR3 has 19 residues. CDR3 loop: CASSWVLEGQLSSGNTMYF. For the CDR3, the DNA is TGTGCCAGCTCCTGGGTTCTGGAGGGACAGCTCTCCTCTGGAAACACCATGTATTTT. Full variable domain (rest looked up from reference TRBV18 and TRBJ1-3): NAGVMQNPRHLVRRRGQEARLRCSPMKGHSHVYWYRQLPEEGLKFMVYLQKENIIDESGMPKERFSAEFPKEGPSILRIQQVVRGDSAAYFCASSWVLEGQLSSGNTMYFGEGSWLTVV.

The chain combines TRBV27 with TRBJ1-4; D possibly corresponds to TRBD1 (6 bases). Per the germline V gene, CDR1 is MNHEY and CDR2 is SMNVEV (reference sequence). Trimming cost V 3 bases and J 8 bases, with 10 bases left between them. The CDR3 sequence is 13 residues long. The CDR3 DNA follows: TGTGCCAGCAGTTTTCGGACAGCAGAAAAACTGTTTTTT. Protein product: CASSFRTAEKLFF.

V gene TRBV6-1 combines with J gene TRBJ2-3, with D possibly TRBD2 on 6 matching bases. The CDR3 loop spans 15 amino acids. Trimming removed 1 base at V and 2 bases at J, with 10 bases between. The germline gives CDR1 MNHNS, CDR2 SASEGT. The CDR3: CASSEGWGLTDTQYF. The CDR3 region has the DNA TGTGCCAGCAGTGAAGGGTGGGGACTCACAGATACGCAGTATTTT.

The chain uses TRBV19 and TRBJ2-1; 14 bases fit TRBD2. The CDR3 totals 19 residues. V shed 7 bases, J shed 0 bases, and the junction held 11 bases outside the gene matches. The germline CDR1 and CDR2 sequences are LNHDA and SQIVND (reference sequence). The CDR3 DNA follows: TGTGCCAGTAAATCCCCGGGACTAGCGGGAGAGAGCTCCTACAATGAGCAGTTCTTC. Its protein is CASKSPGLAGESSYNEQFF.

V is TRBV7-2 and J is TRBJ1-6, with TRBD1 matching 11 bases. In germline, CDR1 is SGHTA, CDR2 FQGNSA. The J segment lost 10 bases and the V segment lost 0 bases, leaving 5 bases of the junction unmatched. The CDR3 totals 16 residues. CDR3 sequence (DNA): TGTGCCAGCAGCTTAGCCAGGGACAGGGGGAGGTCACCCCTCCACTTT. Translating it yields CASSLARDRGRSPLHF.

A single count supports this clone. This chain links TRBV18 with TRBJ2-1, with TRBD1 identical over 7 bases. Trimming at V came to 3 bases and at J to 8 bases, leaving 4 bases not matched to a gene. Germline V gene sequence: CDR1 KGHSH, CDR2 LQKENI. The CDR3 loop spans 13 amino acids. CDR3 nucleotide sequence: TGTGCCAGCTCACCTGACAGGGCCGATGAGCAGTTCTTC. It yields the protein CASSPDRADEQFF.

The chain has TRBV2 and TRBJ1-1; TRBD1 is a possible D gene (6 bases). Between the trimmed V and J ends, which lost 8 bases and 4 bases, there was a span of 14 bases. Germline V gene sequence: CDR1 SNHLY, CDR2 FYNNEI. The CDR3 consists of 13 residues. The CDR3 reads CASARGGATEAFF. In nucleotides, the CDR3 is TGTGCCAGCGCCCGAGGGGGGGCCACTGAAGCTTTCTTT.

The chain employs TRBV19 and TRBJ1-4; D might be TRBD1 (5 bases). V dropped 4 bases and J dropped 0 bases, with 9 bases sitting between them. Per the germline V gene, CDR1 is LNHDA and CDR2 is SQIVND (reference sequence). The CDR3 contains 15 residues. CDR3 in amino acids: CASSTGKSTNEKLFF. CDR3 bases: TGTGCCAGTAGTACAGGGAAATCAACTAATGAAAAACTGTTTTTT.

This clone was counted only a few times. The genes are TRBV6-5 and TRBJ2-1; D is unclear. Trimming took off 6 bases at V and 0 bases at J, with 12 bases between the two ends. The CDR3 covers 15 residues. CDR1 is MNHEY and CDR2 is SVGAGI in the germline V gene. Written as DNA, the CDR3 is TGTGCCAGCAGCGGTCTGTCGGGCTCCTACAATGAGCAGTTCTTC. Amino acid sequence: CASSGLSGSYNEQFF.

The rearrangement links TRBV28 to TRBJ2-7, with 7 bases lining up with TRBD2. J lost 2 bases, V lost 6 bases, and 7 bases had no gene match. The germline gives CDR1 MDHEN, CDR2 SYDVKM. CDR3 length: 14 amino acids. The CDR3 DNA follows: TGTGCCAGCAGACCGTCTAGCGGTACCTACGAGCAGTACTTC. Its protein is CASRPSSGTYEQYF.

The chain combines TRBV20-1 with TRBJ1-1; D may be TRBD1 (5 bases). The CDR3 covers 11 residues. V shed 5 bases and J shed 4 bases, with 8 bases lying between them. From germline, CDR1 is DFQATT and CDR2 SNEGSKA (reference sequence). This CDR3 is CSAGGTTEAFF. As DNA, the CDR3 is TGCAGTGCTGGGGGGACCACTGAAGCTTTCTTT.

The genes are TRBV3-1 (or the pseudogene TRBV3-2) and TRBJ1-5, with 8 positions matching TRBD1. This CDR3 comprises 13 residues. J lost 7 bases, V lost 5 bases, and 4 bases had no gene match. CDR1 LGHDT and CDR2 YNNKEL come from the germline V gene (reference sequence). CDR3 in amino acids: CASSGQGLQPQHF. CDR3 in DNA: TGTGCCAGCAGCGGACAGGGCTTGCAGCCCCAGCATTTT.